Here is one T cell receptor (beta chain) with its context. The target antigen is unknown. Indicated time point: healthy volunteer bleed at 2 weeks. Total RNA was isolated from whole blood that had not been fractionated. The source of the sample is a study of human T cells and chemical hapten exposure. Whole-study context: Small volume differences among pooled libraries mainly caused per-sample TCR yield variation.

Unique molecular identifiers were linked by the library to individual cDNA molecules. As originally analysed: Between about 23,224 and 700,000 TCRs appeared in each sample, and the median stood at around 92,000. TCRdb reprocessed the RACE reads via MiXCR and lists one record per CDR3 protein. The V and J calls, along with clone size, are taken from TCRdb and not from the paper's own processing. In the table there are over 100,000 distinct CDR3 sequences, roughly 9.5% of which are singletons. Study-wide results and caveats: Following DPC sensitization, TCRs present above 1 in 1000 frequency showed no change.

Germline V gene data show CDR1 as MNHEY and CDR2 as SVGEGT. The CDR3 totals 16 residues. V shed 2 bases and J shed 0 bases, with 8 bases lying between them. Sequencing input: whole blood. The clonotype originates from a male donor in good health. Some clones in this sample may be carry-over from other donors' samples. The genes are TRBV6-2 or TRBV6-3 and TRBJ1-6; no reliable D call. DNA for the CDR3: TGTGCCAGCAGTTACGCGCGGAGCTCCTATAATTCACCCCTCCACTTT. Translation: CASSYARSSYNSPLHF.